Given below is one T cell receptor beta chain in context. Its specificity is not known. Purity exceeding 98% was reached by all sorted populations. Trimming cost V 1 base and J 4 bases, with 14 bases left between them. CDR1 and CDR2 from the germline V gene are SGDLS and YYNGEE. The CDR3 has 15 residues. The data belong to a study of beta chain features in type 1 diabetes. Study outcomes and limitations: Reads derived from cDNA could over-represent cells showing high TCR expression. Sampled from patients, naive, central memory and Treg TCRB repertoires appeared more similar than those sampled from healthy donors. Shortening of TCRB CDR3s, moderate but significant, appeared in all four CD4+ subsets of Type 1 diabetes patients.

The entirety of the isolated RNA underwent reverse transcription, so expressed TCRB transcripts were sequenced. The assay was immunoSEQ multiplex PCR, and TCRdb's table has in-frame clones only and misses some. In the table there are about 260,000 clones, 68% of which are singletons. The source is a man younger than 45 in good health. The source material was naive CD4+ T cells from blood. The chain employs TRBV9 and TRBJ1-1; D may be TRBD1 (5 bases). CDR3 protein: CASSVLSGGFTEAFF. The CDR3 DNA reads TGTGCCAGCAGCGTATTATCCGGGGGGTTCACTGAAGCTTTCTTT.